The rows below give T cell receptor beta chains drawn from one sample of a study of shared clonotypes between healthy human individuals. Sequencing was performed with immunoSEQ multiplex PCR; in TCRdb, only in-frame clones are kept and a portion is missing. The table lists hundreds of thousands of clones, about 96% of them singletons. The sequencing sample was made of naive CD8+ T cells sorted from blood. These TCRs come from a young man in good health. Both conserved end residues are part of each CDR3. Each record gives: CDR3 protein, V gene.

cdr3_aa: CASSLGGDETQYF
v_call: TRBV6-6

cdr3_aa: CSVGRMGVNYGYTF
v_call: TRBV29-1

cdr3_aa: CASSLEGQAHNEKLFF
v_call: TRBV7-9

cdr3_aa: CASSLGLGTSGRESSYNEQFF
v_call: TRBV28

cdr3_aa: CASSFSPGTYGQYF
v_call: TRBV7-2

cdr3_aa: CASSLSMGPDTQYF
v_call: TRBV28

cdr3_aa: CASSPIRGGWDGYTF
v_call: TRBV14

cdr3_aa: CASSQVTSTGGYTF
v_call: TRBV4-1

cdr3_aa: CASSLLGIYEQYF
v_call: TRBV27

cdr3_aa: CARSLVYVGPNYGYTF
v_call: TRBV5-3

cdr3_aa: CSVEVAGAYEQYF
v_call: TRBV29-1

cdr3_aa: CSASDQGGKLFF
v_call: TRBV29-1

cdr3_aa: CASSSVPGELFF
v_call: TRBV27

cdr3_aa: CASSKWDRLTTNEKLFF
v_call: TRBV21-1

cdr3_aa: CATSRSGRSYEQYF
v_call: TRBV15

cdr3_aa: CASSTQSGQFNEQFF
v_call: TRBV7-8